This TCR beta chain was captured in a study of blood T cell repertoires in COVID-19. Study overall: Acute and convalescent COVID-19 specimens originated in the United States, Italy and Spain.

The assay was immunoSEQ multiplex PCR, and TCRdb's table has in-frame clones only and misses some. Among roughly 200,000 clones listed, 83% were seen once. Trimming left V 5 bases short and J 6 bases short, with 18 bases between. CDR1 and CDR2 (germline): PRHDT, FYEKMQ (reference sequence). CDR3 length: 15 amino acids. V and J are TRBV13 and TRBJ2-3, with D possibly matching TRBD1 (6 bases). Sequencing used PBMCs or T cells enriched from blood (not recorded which). The receptor was derived from a woman between 45 and 60 years old who had been exposed to COVID-19. CDR3 DNA: TGTGCCAGCAGCCCCGCCCCCTACAGGGATGATACGCAGTATTTT. This encodes CASSPAPYRDDTQYF.